This TCR beta chain was identified in a study of shared clonotypes between healthy human individuals. Sequencing used immunoSEQ multiplex PCR; TCRdb keeps in-frame clones, though not all of them. The profile shows 760,000 or so clones, just over 95% of them singletons. Naivety among CD8 cells was defined by CD45RO negativity and positive CCR7 selection, thereby excluding terminally differentiated effector memory CD45RA+ cells. CDR1 and CDR2 from the germline V gene are LNHDA and SQIVND (reference sequence). V was cut by 5 bases and J by 5 bases, with 19 bases left in between. The CDR3 spans 16 residues.

The receptor was derived from a young man in good health. The chain employs TRBV19 and TRBJ1-5, with a possible D match to TRBD1 (5 bases). The sequencing sample was made of naive CD8+ T cells sorted from blood. The chain's CDR3 is CASSGAGEGVDQPQHF. In nucleotides, the CDR3 is TGTGCCAGTAGTGGGGCCGGCGAAGGGGTGGATCAGCCCCAGCATTTT.